This TCR beta chain was sequenced for a study of cytomegalovirus exposure and HLA in healthy donors. Between the trimmed V and J ends, which lost 3 bases and 0 bases, there was a span of 13 bases. The CDR3 runs to 16 residues. Germline CDR1 SGDLS, CDR2 YYNGEE. The approximately 120-subject validation cohort, separate from the roughly 670-subject first cohort, included the donors. Produced via immunoSEQ multiplex PCR; TCRdb's table is partial and in-frame only. This sample has 140,000 to 150,000 clones; about nine tenths occur once, and the top ten carry about 0.65%. Study-level findings and limits: The study labeled 164 TCR beta chains cytomegalovirus-associated.

With regard to this clone: Its target is not known.

The chain recombines TRBV9 with TRBJ2-1; D perhaps matches TRBD2 (6 bases). Sequencing was performed on PBMCs. The source of this sequence is a man younger than 35 in good health and CMV-seronegative. The CDR3 nucleotides are TGTGCCAGCAGCGCCACCGGGACTCACTCCTACAATGAGCAGTTCTTC. It translates to CASSATGTHSYNEQFF.